These T cell receptor beta chains were read from a single sample in a study of blood T cells in healthy people across ages. MiXCR was run by TCRdb on the 5' RACE reads, yielding one entry per CDR3 protein. The repertoire holds around 500,000 distinct CDR3 sequences, with around half as singletons. Input material: blood. The receptors shown here come from a man aged 80 or over in good health. Each CDR3 is given with its conserved first and last residue. The D gene is left open where the match is weak. Rows give clone size only sometimes, using once, few, many, or a class for an expanded clone.

CDR3 protein	CDR3 DNA	clone size	D gene	V gene	J gene
CASSSQVNTEAFF	TGTGCCAGCAGTTCTCAGGTGAACACTGAAGCTTTCTTT	many	.	TRBV6-6	TRBJ1-1
CASNLSGSGANVLTF	TGTGCCAGCAACCTTTCCGGCTCTGGGGCCAACGTCCTGACTTTC	.	.	TRBV6-2/TRBV6-3	TRBJ2-6
CASSYSGDRGDTQYF	TGTGCCAGCAGTTACTCGGGGGACAGGGGAGATACGCAGTATTTT	.	TRBD1	TRBV6-6	TRBJ2-3
CSVHGATNEKLFF	TGCAGCGTTCACGGTGCAACTAATGAAAAACTGTTTTTT	few	.	TRBV29-1	TRBJ1-4
CASSPRTEGYF	TGTGCCAGCAGCCCGAGGACGGAGGGGTACTTC	.	.	TRBV4-2	TRBJ2-5
CASSRALSTDTQYF	TGTGCCAGCAGCAGGGCATTAAGCACAGATACGCAGTATTTT	.	.	TRBV2	TRBJ2-3
CASSRLGLAGLSTDTQYF	TGTGCCAGCAGCCGTCTTGGACTAGCGGGACTAAGCACAGATACGCAGTATTTT	many	TRBD2	TRBV6-2/TRBV6-3	TRBJ2-3
CGAARARYEQYF	TGCGGTGCCGCGCGGGCCCGCTACGAGCAGTACTTC	.	.	TRBV20-1	TRBJ2-7
CASSNSTGLSYTF	TGTGCCAGCAGCAACTCGACAGGATTATCCTACACCTTC	.	.	TRBV7-9	TRBJ1-2
CASSLGRTSGKYEQYF	TGTGCCAGCAGCTTGGGCCGGACTAGCGGGAAATACGAGCAGTACTTC	.	TRBD2	TRBV7-2	TRBJ2-7
CASSQDPEAGGREQFF	TGCGCCAGCAGCCAAGATCCCGAAGCGGGAGGACGTGAGCAGTTCTTC	.	TRBD2	TRBV4-3	TRBJ2-1
CASSYSQGPGELFF	TGTGCCAGCAGTTACTCCCAGGGTCCCGGGGAGCTGTTTTTT	.	.	TRBV6-5	TRBJ2-2
CASSSVRDGYEQYF	TGTGCCAGCAGCTCCGTCCGGGATGGGTACGAGCAGTACTTC	.	.	TRBV11-2	TRBJ2-7
CASSRDRGRLFF	TGTGCCAGCAGCCGGGACAGGGGAAGGCTGTTTTTT	few	TRBD1	TRBV7-2	TRBJ1-4
CASSAVQGGYSPLHF	TGTGCCAGCAGTGCAGTACAGGGGGGATATTCACCCCTCCACTTT	.	TRBD1	TRBV6-5	TRBJ1-6
CASSTSGPSHPLYF	TGTGCCAGCAGCACTTCGGGCCCCAGTCACCCCCTCTACTTT	.	.	TRBV7-9	TRBJ1-6
CASSKVEDSPPTDTQYF	TGTGCCAGCAGCAAAGTAGAGGACAGCCCTCCCACAGATACGCAGTATTTT	many	.	TRBV21-1	TRBJ2-3
CASLYSGRGGYGYTF	TGTGCCAGCCTCTACTCCGGACGGGGCGGGTATGGCTACACCTTC	.	.	TRBV6-6	TRBJ1-2
CAGSPGRNYGYTF	TGTGCCGGCAGTCCAGGGCGGAACTATGGCTACACCTTC	.	.	TRBV6-5	TRBJ1-2
CASSSETGGKTDTQYF	TGCGCCAGCAGCTCCGAGACAGGGGGCAAGACAGATACGCAGTATTTT	.	TRBD1	TRBV5-1	TRBJ2-3
CASSSGLAGNTQYF	TGTGCCAGCAGCTCGGGACTAGCGGGGAATACGCAGTATTTT	.	TRBD2	TRBV7-2	TRBJ2-3
CAISWTSGGGTNEQFF	TGTGCCATCAGCTGGACTAGCGGGGGCGGCACCAATGAGCAGTTCTTC	.	TRBD2	TRBV10-3	TRBJ2-1
CASSGFSSDTQYF	TGTGCCAGCAGCGGGTTCTCATCAGATACGCAGTATTTT	.	.	TRBV7-2	TRBJ2-3
CSAKGQGGNSPLHF	TGCAGTGCTAAAGGACAGGGCGGGAATTCACCCCTCCACTTT	.	TRBD1	TRBV20-1	TRBJ1-6
CASSVGSGRATSTDTQYF	TGTGCCAGCAGCGTAGGAAGCGGGAGGGCTACTAGCACAGATACGCAGTATTTT	.	TRBD2	TRBV9	TRBJ2-3
CASSLMVGDYQFF	TGTGCCAGCAGCTTAATGGTTGGAGACTATCAGTTCTTC	few	.	TRBV7-2	TRBJ2-1
CASSVRGGDYEQYF	TGCGCCAGCAGCGTCAGGGGGGGGGACTACGAGCAGTACTTC	.	.	TRBV5-1	TRBJ2-7
CASTSARASHYNEQFF	TGTGCCAGCACCTCGGCTAGGGCTAGCCACTACAATGAGCAGTTCTTC	many	.	TRBV7-9	TRBJ2-1
CASSAHPGQGTETQYF	TGTGCCAGCAGCGCACACCCGGGACAGGGGACGGAGACCCAGTACTTC	.	TRBD1	TRBV9	TRBJ2-5
CASSSNLGLAGPTDTQYF	TGTGCCAGCAGCTCTAACCTCGGACTAGCGGGACCCACAGATACGCAGTATTTT	few	TRBD2	TRBV7-9	TRBJ2-3
CASSPGLAGERQFF	TGTGCCAGCAGTCCGGGACTAGCGGGAGAGAGGCAGTTCTTC	.	TRBD2	TRBV7-2	TRBJ2-1
CASSLLPHAGVNEQFF	TGTGCCAGCAGCTTGCTGCCCCACGCGGGAGTCAATGAGCAGTTCTTC	.	TRBD2	TRBV7-2	TRBJ2-1
CASSVSGSQETQYF	TGTGCCAGCAGTGTATCGGGGAGTCAAGAGACCCAGTACTTC	.	.	TRBV12-3/TRBV12-4	TRBJ2-5
CSATGSWNEQFF	TGCAGCGCGACAGGTTCGTGGAATGAGCAGTTCTTC	many	.	TRBV29-1	TRBJ2-1
CASSLLGQGSVTEAFF	TGTGCCAGCAGCTTATTAGGACAGGGGTCGGTCACTGAAGCTTTCTTT	.	TRBD1	TRBV7-2	TRBJ1-1
CSAGPVRGTTYQETQYF	TGCAGTGCTGGCCCGGTACGGGGAACTACCTACCAAGAGACCCAGTACTTC	.	.	TRBV20-1	TRBJ2-5
CASSIGRVYEQYF	TGTGCCAGCAGCATCGGTAGGGTGTACGAGCAGTACTTC	.	.	TRBV13	TRBJ2-7
CASSVPGQGRREKLFF	TGTGCCAGCAGCGTCCCGGGACAGGGCCGGAGGGAAAAACTGTTTTTT	.	TRBD1	TRBV2	TRBJ1-4
CASSSSSGELFF	TGTGCCAGCAGTTCGTCTTCCGGGGAGCTGTTTTTT	many	.	TRBV6-5	TRBJ2-2
CASSITRGRNEKLFF	TGTGCCAGCAGTATAACCCGGGGGCGAAATGAAAAACTGTTTTTT	.	.	TRBV28	TRBJ1-4
CSVGLAGPEGEQYF	TGCAGCGTTGGACTAGCGGGCCCGGAGGGGGAGCAGTACTTC	.	TRBD2	TRBV29-1	TRBJ2-5
CASSPRTGTNSPLHF	TGTGCCAGCAGCCCTCGGACAGGGACGAATTCACCCCTCCACTTT	.	TRBD1	TRBV7-9	TRBJ1-6
CASSLVTSGSKYEQYF	TGTGCCAGCAGCTTAGTGACTAGCGGGAGTAAGTACGAGCAGTACTTC	few	TRBD2	TRBV13	TRBJ2-7
CASSLEVAHSRSYNEQYF	TGTGCCAGCAGCTTAGAGGTCGCTCACTCCCGCTCCTACAATGAGCAGTACTTC	.	.	TRBV7-6	TRBJ2-7
CASSLAGVGNQPQHF	TGCGCCAGCAGCTTGGCCGGGGTAGGCAATCAGCCCCAGCATTTT	once	.	TRBV5-1	TRBJ1-5